This TCR beta chain was sequenced in a study of T cells in Graves' hyperthyroidism and ophthalmopathy. Background on the study: Peripheral blood samples were taken at initial diagnosis, prior to any treatment. Study-wide points: Expanded thyroid clonotypes (above 0.001) were mostly also found in blood. A 13 V-J model separated ophthalmopathy from stable hyperthyroidism.

Individuals with ophthalmopathy presented a Clinical Activity Score of at least 3, a NOSPECS grade of at least 4 and a duration under 3 months. Comments on this clonotype: Its specificity is unknown.

Trimming took 10 bases from V and 3 from J, leaving 16 bases between them. Germline V CDR1 and CDR2: MNHEY, SMNVEV (reference sequence). The CDR3 has 14 residues. The investigators amplified TCR beta CDR3 regions from RNA transcripts. TCR CDR3 regions were first amplified by RT-PCR with HTBI primers. TCRdb recomputed calls from the multiplex PCR reads with MiXCR, one row per CDR3 protein. This sample has a few hundred thousand distinct CDR3 sequences; roughly 19% occur once, and the top ten carry approximately 37%. The specimen was blood. The clonotype originates from a man aged 50-60 years with Graves' ophthalmopathy. The V call is TRBV27, the J call TRBJ1-5; D ambiguous. In DNA, the CDR3 is TGTGCCACCATGCCTCGGGCCACCAATCAGCCCCAGCATTTT. Amino acid sequence: CATMPRATNQPQHF.